Reported below is one T cell receptor beta chain. Its antigen is still unknown. No base-level quality is on record; no much larger clone is a single base apart. Receptor amplification or capture employed the immunoSEQ multiplex PCR assay. An external provider carried out the TCRbeta CDR3 sequencing as a commercial service. On the authors' methods: The analyses relied on productive nucleotide sequences along with amino acid sequences obtained through in silico translation. Diversity was quantified by Renyi entropy over a range of alpha values, with sample size equalised by taking the median of 200 repeated subsamples. The distance between each pair of repertoires was calculated as one minus the Chao-modified Jaccard index, which corrects for under-sampling, and this distance was used for clustering. Frequency-weighted overlap with synovial clonotypes was computed at 200 sample sizes with 200 draws without replacement at each size, and the value at the size of the smaller sample was reported. Not all clones reach the TCRdb copy of this immuneACCESS table, which keeps in-frame sequences only. Checked studies attribute under half of the gap to unresolved V genes and leave the rest unexplained. V, J and clone size were drawn from that table, and D and trimming were deduced from the DNA. Recorded for this sample are about 36,000 clones; around 95% of them occurred a single time. The ten largest clonotypes hold 0.7% of the sample.

The sequenced samples were obtained from patients with active juvenile idiopathic arthritis. Cells were sorted right after thawing, and dead cells were excluded with Live/Dead Fixable Near-IR Stain. These data are taken from a study of circulating and synovial CD4+ cells in juvenile arthritis (dated by TCRdb to between 2013 and 2015). Turning to the overall study: TCRbeta CDR3 repertoires of circulating HLA-DR+ CD4 T cells, bulk blood CD4 T cells and synovial CD4 T cells were compared within each patient. The goal of the repertoire sequencing was to confirm that synovial clonotypes were enriched in a circulating synovial-like CD4 T cell subset.

Here is what the overall study found, with its caveats: Circulating pathogenic-like lymphocytes clustered together with synovial T cells and shared a substantially larger fraction of CDR3 sequences with synovium than bulk blood did. CPL and bulk blood CD4 samples differed in T cell genome counts by at least an order of magnitude, so sample-size effects were addressed. Because overlap with synovium was found to increase with sequencing depth, the full repertoire overlap was likely underestimated by the measured shared-clonotype fractions. Lower diversity was observed in synovial and circulating pathogenic-like lymphocyte repertoires than in bulk blood CD4 repertoires, and some CPL samples were found to be as oligoclonal as synovium. No difference between circulating pathogenic-like lymphocytes and bulk blood T cells was detected by traditional Vbeta family usage analysis.

This TCR was recovered from a human donor with juvenile idiopathic arthritis. Sequencing used CD4+ T cells from blood.

This receptor carries the CDR3 CASTDRVGTEAFF. The DNA sequence is given as TGTGCCAGCACGGACAGGGTTGGAACTGAAGCTTTCTTT. The V and J segments used are TRBV28 and TRBJ1-1; the central 8 bases match TRBD1. Unmatched junction bases come to 6, with V trimmed by 7 bases and J by 5 bases. The CDR3, cysteine through phenylalanine, is 13 amino acids long. Only the CDR3 region is kept as DNA, spanning 39 bases read in frame from base 1. The CDR1 and CDR2 encoded by the germline V gene are MDHEN and SYDVKM. The CDR3, completed at both ends by the reference TRBV28 and TRBJ1-1 genes, gives the full variable domain DVKVTQSSRYLVKRTGEKVFLECVQDMDHENMFWYRQDPGLGLRLIYFSYDVKMKEKGDIPEGYSVSREKKERFSLILESASTNQTSMYLCASTDRVGTEAFFGQGTRLTVV.